This T cell receptor beta chain is from a study of neurological immune-mediated disorders. As for time point: technical triplicate 1. V dropped 5 bases and J dropped 2 bases, with 12 bases sitting between them. Looked up from germline, CDR1 is SGHTA and CDR2 is FQGNSA. The CDR3 extends over 14 amino acids. This clonotype was recorded many times. The antigen remains unidentified. Study-wide points: HTLV-1-associated myelopathy led in TCR clonal expansion, while multiple sclerosis ranked lowest, below healthy controls. Expanded clones shared no identical CDR3 amino acid sequences across subjects, which suggested private TCR-beta repertoires in all groups.

5'RACE with 10-nucleotide random UMIs generated the cDNA. Every sequencing run gave over 200 million TCR-beta sequences, taken from 15-18 subjects. Each CDR3 protein is one row after TCRdb ran MiXCR on the 5' RACE reads. The sample holds 30,000 to 40,000 distinct CDR3 sequences, 11% seen once. The chain carries TRBV7-2 and TRBJ1-1; weak D call: TRBD1 (5 bases). The sequenced material came from PBMCs. This clonotype was sampled from a man in his 60s with HTLV-1-associated myelopathy (HAM/TSP). CDR3 bases: TGTGCCAGCAGCCCCCGAAGGGGAAACACTGAAGCTTTCTTT. Translation: CASSPRRGNTEAFF.